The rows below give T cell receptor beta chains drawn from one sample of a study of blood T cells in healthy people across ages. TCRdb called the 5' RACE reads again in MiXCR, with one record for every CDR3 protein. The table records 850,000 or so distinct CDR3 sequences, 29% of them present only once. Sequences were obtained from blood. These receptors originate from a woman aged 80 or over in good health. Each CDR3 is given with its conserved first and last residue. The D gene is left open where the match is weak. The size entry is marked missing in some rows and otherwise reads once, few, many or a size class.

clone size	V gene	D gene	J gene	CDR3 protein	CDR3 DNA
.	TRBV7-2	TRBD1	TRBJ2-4	CASSRGQGGKNIQYF	TGTGCCAGCAGCCGAGGACAGGGTGGCAAAAACATTCAGTACTTC
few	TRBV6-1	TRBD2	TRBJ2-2	CASRSRGDTGELFF	TGTGCCAGCAGATCGCGGGGGGACACCGGGGAGCTGTTTTTT
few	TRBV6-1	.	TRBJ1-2	CASKAPGTNYGYTF	TGTGCCAGCAAAGCGCCGGGGACCAACTATGGCTACACCTTC
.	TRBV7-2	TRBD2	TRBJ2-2	CASSLDPSGTRSGELFF	TGTGCCAGCAGCTTAGATCCCTCCGGGACTAGATCCGGGGAGCTGTTTTTT
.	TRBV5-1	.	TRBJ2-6	CASSGGLLAGANVLTF	TGCGCCAGCAGCGGGGGACTGTTAGCTGGGGCCAACGTCCTGACTTTC
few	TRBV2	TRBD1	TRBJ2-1	CASKFQGAALNEQFF	TGTGCCAGCAAGTTCCAGGGGGCGGCCCTCAATGAGCAGTTCTTC
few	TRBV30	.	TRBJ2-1	CAWSVPGPRYNEQFF	TGTGCCTGGAGTGTACCGGGGCCTCGATACAATGAGCAGTTCTTC
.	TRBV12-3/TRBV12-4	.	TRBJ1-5	CASSWEGVRNQPQHF	TGTGCCAGCAGTTGGGAGGGGGTCCGCAATCAGCCCCAGCATTTT
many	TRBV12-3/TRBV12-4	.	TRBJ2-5	CASSFWAGFETQYF	TGTGCCAGCAGTTTTTGGGCAGGGTTCGAGACCCAGTACTTC
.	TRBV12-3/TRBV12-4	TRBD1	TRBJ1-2	CASSSGTGKEVYGYTF	TGTGCCAGCAGCTCCGGGACAGGGAAGGAAGTCTATGGCTACACCTTC
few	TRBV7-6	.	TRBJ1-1	CASSLRTSNTEAFF	TGTGCCAGCAGCCTACGGACATCGAACACTGAAGCTTTCTTT
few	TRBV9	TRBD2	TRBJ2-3	CASSVVGRGAVDTQYF	TGTGCCAGCAGCGTAGTTGGGCGGGGGGCGGTGGATACGCAGTATTTT
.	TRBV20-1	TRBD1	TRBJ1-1	CSAFTGESTEAFF	TGCAGTGCTTTTACAGGGGAGAGCACTGAAGCTTTCTTT
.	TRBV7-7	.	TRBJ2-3	CASSLEGKTDTQYF	TGTGCTAGCAGCTTAGAGGGCAAAACAGATACGCAGTATTTT
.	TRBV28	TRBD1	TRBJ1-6	CASSLGDRLNSPLHF	TGTGCCAGCAGTTTAGGGGACAGATTAAATTCACCCCTCCACTTT
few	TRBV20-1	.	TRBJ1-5	CSASPAARNQPQHF	TGCAGTGCTAGTCCAGCGGCTCGCAATCAGCCCCAGCATTTT
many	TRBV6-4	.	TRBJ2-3	CASSDSPGGRTDTQYF	TGTGCCAGCAGTGACTCACCCGGGGGGCGCACAGATACGCAGTATTTT
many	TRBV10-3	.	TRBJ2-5	CAISESRGQETQYF	TGTGCCATCAGTGAGTCAAGGGGTCAAGAGACCCAGTACTTC
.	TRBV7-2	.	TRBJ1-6	CASSLDRTDNNSPLHF	TGTGCCAGCAGCTTAGACCGGACAGATAATAATTCACCCCTCCACTTT
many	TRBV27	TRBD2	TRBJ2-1	CASKVWGGGLAGAQQFF	TGTGCCAGCAAGGTTTGGGGGGGCGGACTAGCGGGGGCTCAGCAGTTCTTC
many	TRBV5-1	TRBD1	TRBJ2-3	CASSLNFAGGGTDTQYF	TGCGCCAGCAGCTTGAATTTTGCAGGGGGCGGCACAGATACGCAGTATTTT
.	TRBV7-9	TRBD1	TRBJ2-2	CASSLERGQGNTGELFF	TGTGCCAGCAGCTTAGAACGCGGACAGGGAAATACCGGGGAGCTGTTTTTT
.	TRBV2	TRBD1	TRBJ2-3	CASTPRTGWIDTQYF	TGTGCCAGCACCCCGAGGACAGGGTGGATAGATACGCAGTATTTT
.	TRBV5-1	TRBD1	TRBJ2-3	CASSSPEGQGFTDTQYF	TGCGCCAGCAGCTCACCAGAAGGACAGGGTTTCACAGATACGCAGTATTTT
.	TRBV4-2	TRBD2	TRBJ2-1	CASSHAIHRGLAGLRSIGEQFF	TGTGCCAGCAGCCACGCAATCCACCGTGGACTAGCGGGACTGCGGTCGATCGGTGAGCAGTTCTTC
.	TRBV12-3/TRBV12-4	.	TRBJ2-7	CASSPEGQRTEQYF	TGTGCCAGCAGTCCAGAGGGGCAGAGGACCGAGCAGTACTTC